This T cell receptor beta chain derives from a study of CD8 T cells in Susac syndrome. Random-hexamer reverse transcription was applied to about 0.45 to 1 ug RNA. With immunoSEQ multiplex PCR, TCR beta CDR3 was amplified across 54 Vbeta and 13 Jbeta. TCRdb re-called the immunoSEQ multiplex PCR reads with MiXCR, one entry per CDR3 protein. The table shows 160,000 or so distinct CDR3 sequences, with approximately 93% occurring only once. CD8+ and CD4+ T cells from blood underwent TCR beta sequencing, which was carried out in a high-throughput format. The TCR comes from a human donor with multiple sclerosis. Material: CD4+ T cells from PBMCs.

CDR3 region: CASSKGQSRDYEQYF. The DNA of the CDR3 is TGTGCCAGTAGTAAAGGACAGTCCCGGGACTACGAGCAGTACTTC. This chain joins TRBV19 and TRBJ2-7, with D perhaps matching TRBD1 (6 bases). The germline CDR1 and CDR2 sequences are LNHDA and SQIVND (reference sequence). The CDR3 totals 15 residues. Trimming removed 4 bases from V and 3 bases from J, with 16 bases in between.